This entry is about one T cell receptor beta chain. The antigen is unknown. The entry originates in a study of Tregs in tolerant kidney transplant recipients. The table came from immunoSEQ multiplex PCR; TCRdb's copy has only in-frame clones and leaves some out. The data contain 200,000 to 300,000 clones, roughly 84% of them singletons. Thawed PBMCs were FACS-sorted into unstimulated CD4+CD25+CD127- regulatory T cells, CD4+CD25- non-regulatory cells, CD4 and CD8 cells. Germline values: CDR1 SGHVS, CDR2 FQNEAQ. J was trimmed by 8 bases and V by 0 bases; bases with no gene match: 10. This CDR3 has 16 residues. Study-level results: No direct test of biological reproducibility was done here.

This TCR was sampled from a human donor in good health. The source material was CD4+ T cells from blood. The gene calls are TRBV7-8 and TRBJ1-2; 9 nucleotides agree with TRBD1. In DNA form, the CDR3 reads TGTGCCAGCAGCTTAGCGGACAGGGGACAGGGTGGCGGCTACACCTTC. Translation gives CASSLADRGQGGGYTF.